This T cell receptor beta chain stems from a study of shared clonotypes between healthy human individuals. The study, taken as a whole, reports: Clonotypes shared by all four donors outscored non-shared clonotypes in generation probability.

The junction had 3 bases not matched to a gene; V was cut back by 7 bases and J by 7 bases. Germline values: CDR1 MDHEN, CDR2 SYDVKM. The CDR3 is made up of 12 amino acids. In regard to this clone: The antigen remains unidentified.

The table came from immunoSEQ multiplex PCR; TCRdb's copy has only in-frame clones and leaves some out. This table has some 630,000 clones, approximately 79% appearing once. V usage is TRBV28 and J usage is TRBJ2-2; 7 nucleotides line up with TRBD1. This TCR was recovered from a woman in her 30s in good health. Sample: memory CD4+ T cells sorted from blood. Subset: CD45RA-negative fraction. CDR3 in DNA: TGTGCCAGCACGACAGGGTACGGGGAGCTGTTTTTT. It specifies CASTTGYGELFF.